This TCR beta chain was sequenced in a study of shared clonotypes between healthy human individuals. The CDR3 runs 15 residues. V was clipped by 2 bases and J by 7 bases, with 15 bases between them. Germline lookup yields CDR1 SNHLY and CDR2 FYNNEI. Findings of the study overall: Clonotype sharing among donors was thought likely to change with sequencing depth. A small donor pool kept down the genetic and exposure-history diversity that was represented.

Loaded into unsorted PBMC replicate PCRs was roughly 320 ng DNA, 30,000 to 35,000 T cell genomes. Produced via immunoSEQ multiplex PCR; TCRdb's table is partial and in-frame only. The sample includes roughly 510,000 clones, roughly 85% of them seen just once. A single count supports this clone. Its specificity is unknown. The V and J genes are TRBV2 and TRBJ1-5; perhaps TRBD1 as D (5 bases). This TCR was recovered from a woman aged 40 to 55 in good health. Some clones in this sample may be carry-over from other donors' samples. Sequencing input: PBMCs. CDR3 loop: CASSEFAGQGQPQHF. The CDR3 nucleotides are TGTGCCAGCAGTGAATTTGCAGGGCAGGGCCAGCCCCAGCATTTT.